This T cell receptor (beta chain) was identified during a study of T cell repertoires in cytomegalovirus infection. As for the study in general: Indications of both CMV infection and matching HLA type were provided by public TCR beta signatures.

TCRdb redid the calling of the reads with MiXCR, one entry per CDR3 protein. The profile shows about 740,000 distinct CDR3 sequences, 35% of them singletons. Ten or more counts support this clonotype. Its antigen is still unknown. Study-level results: Ex vivo responses were dominated by HLA-C-restricted CMV-specific TCR beta clonotypes.

Deletions cut 1 base from V and 4 bases from J, with 19 bases between. The CDR3 spans 17 residues. Per germline, CDR1 SGHTA and CDR2 FQGNSA. The chain combines TRBV7-2 with TRBJ2-5, with D possibly called TRBD1 or TRBD2 (5 bases each). The clonotype comes from a human donor in good health (CMV status not recorded). Some clones in this sample may be carry-over from other donors' samples. Sequencing used PBMCs. CDR3 sequence: CASSLVGTRHGGETQYF. CDR3 DNA sequence: TGTGCCAGCAGCTTAGTCGGTACTCGACATGGGGGAGAGACCCAGTACTTC.